This passage covers 27 T cell receptor beta chains from one sample sequenced in a study of long-term antiretroviral therapy in people with HIV. Running of the v3.0 immunoSEQ assay took place at survey level. The repertoire was sequenced with immunoSEQ multiplex PCR; TCRdb's copy has only in-frame clones and lacks some. The sample yields approximately 15,000 clones, around 84% seen once. The sequencing used unsorted PBMCs, collected 0.1 years after starting antiretroviral therapy. These receptors all come from a man aged 18 to 30 with HIV.

The table lists this clone with a few counts. The V and J genes are TRBV9 and TRBJ1-4, with D uncertain. Germline V gene data show CDR1 as SGDLS and CDR2 as YYNGEE. Trimming took off 3 bases at V and 5 bases at J, with 5 bases between the two ends. The CDR3 is 12 residues long. The CDR3 nucleotides are TGTGCCAGCAGCGAGGACAATGAAAAACTGTTTTTT. Protein sequence: CASSEDNEKLFF.

This clone appeared a single time. The chain carries TRBV19 and TRBJ2-1; weak D call: TRBD1 (6 bases). Germline V gene lookup returns CDR1 LNHDA and CDR2 SQIVND (reference sequence). V was clipped by 8 bases and J by 6 bases, with 20 bases between them. This CDR3 is 15 amino acids long. The CDR3 sequence: CASGKIGTRTNEQFF. The DNA of the CDR3 is TGTGCCAGTGGGAAGATCGGGACAAGGACCAATGAGCAGTTCTTC.

The V gene is TRBV9, the J gene TRBJ2-7; the match to TRBD1 covers 7 bases. The J segment lost 2 bases and the V segment lost 4 bases, leaving 6 bases of the junction unmatched. The CDR3 is made up of 14 amino acids. Germline CDR1 and CDR2: SGDLS and YYNGEE. CDR3 in amino acids: CASSQGQDPYEQYF. CDR3 DNA sequence: TGTGCCAGCAGCCAAGGACAGGACCCCTACGAGCAGTACTTC.

V usage is TRBV5-1 and J usage is TRBJ2-3; D is undetermined. With 2 bases removed from V and 2 bases from J, the gap between germline ends came to 6 bases. The germline gives CDR1 SGHRS, CDR2 YFSETQ. The CDR3 extends over 13 amino acids. CDR3 sequence: CASSFAVTDTQYF. CDR3 nucleotides: TGCGCCAGCAGCTTCGCAGTCACAGATACGCAGTATTTT.

The chain couples TRBV5-1 to TRBJ2-1; no clear D gene. Germline CDR1 is SGHRS and CDR2 is YFSETQ. The length of the CDR3 is 15 residues. The ends were cut back, 4 bases at V and 0 bases at J, with 11 bases in the middle. The CDR3 DNA reads TGCGCCAGCAGCCTCGCCGGCAGCTCCTACAATGAGCAGTTCTTC. Translating gives CASSLAGSSYNEQFF.

The V call is TRBV27, the J call TRBJ2-7; 15 nucleotides agree with TRBD2. The ends lost 5 bases at V and 7 bases at J; junction bases unmatched: 12. Germline-derived CDR1 and CDR2 are MNHEY and SMNVEV (reference sequence). CDR3 length: 17 amino acids. The CDR3 region has the DNA TGTGCCAGCAGTCCAGGACTAGCGGGAGGGTGGGGCCGGGAGCAGTACTTC. This gives the protein CASSPGLAGGWGREQYF.

The chain uses TRBV4-3 and TRBJ1-1; 7 bases agree with TRBD1. V trimming: 0 bases; J trimming: 9 bases; junction bases outside the gene matches: 10. The length of the CDR3 is 15 residues. CDR1 is LGHNA, CDR2 YSLEER, per germline. CDR3 nucleotide sequence: TGCGCCAGCAGCCAAGATCTCCTGGGACAGCTTAAAGCTTTCTTT. It is translated as CASSQDLLGQLKAFF.

The chain employs TRBV5-8 and TRBJ2-2, with D possibly TRBD2 on 6 matching bases. Trimming stripped 0 bases from V and 4 bases from J, with 16 bases between. Germline V CDR1 and CDR2: SGHTS, YDEGEE. The CDR3 totals 17 residues. CDR3 nucleotides: TGTGCCAGCAGCTTGGCCATGGTAGCGGAGTCCACCGGGGAGCTGTTTTTT. It codes for CASSLAMVAESTGELFF.

CDR3 sequence reads: CASSQVRDAGYEQYF. In DNA, the CDR3 is TGCGCCAGCAGCCAAGTAAGGGACGCAGGCTACGAGCAGTACTTC. This chain links TRBV4-1 with TRBJ2-7; D is tentatively TRBD1 or TRBD2 (5 bases each). CDR3 size: 15 residues. The germline CDR1 and CDR2 sequences are MGHRA and YSYEKL. V was shortened by 1 base and J by 3 bases, with 13 bases between the two germline ends.

The chain links TRBV5-4 to TRBJ2-6; D is undetermined. Germline V gene data show CDR1 as SGHNT and CDR2 as YYREEE (reference sequence). Trimming took 5 bases from V and 0 from J, leaving 6 bases between them. The CDR3 runs to 14 residues. The CDR3 region is CASRAASGANVLTF. CDR3 nucleotides: TGTGCCAGCAGGGCAGCCTCTGGGGCCAACGTCCTGACTTTC.

V and J are TRBV27 and TRBJ2-3; D unclear. The ends were cut back, 5 bases at V and 4 bases at J, with 7 bases in the middle. The CDR3 contains 12 residues. The germline CDR1 and CDR2 sequences are MNHEY and SMNVEV (reference sequence). The CDR3 bases are TGTGCCAGCAGTAAGGGTGCAGATACGCAGTATTTT. Residues: CASSKGADTQYF.

The CDR3 spells CASSPRAGGNTEAFF. As DNA, the CDR3 is TGTGCCAGCAGCCCAAGAGCGGGGGGGAACACTGAAGCTTTCTTT. The chain has TRBV7-9 and TRBJ1-1, with a weak D call TRBD1 (5 bases). CDR3 size: 15 residues. The V and J ends lost 5 bases and 1 base respectively, with 14 bases between them. Germline V gives CDR1 SEHNR, CDR2 FQNEAQ (reference sequence).

This rearrangement joins TRBV2 to TRBJ2-5; D is undetermined. This CDR3 is built from 11 residues. Trimming removed 4 bases from V and 7 bases from J, with 7 bases in between. Germline V gene sequence: CDR1 SNHLY, CDR2 FYNNEI. The CDR3 nucleotides read TGTGCCAGCAGTGCCCCGGGGACCCAGTACTTC. Translation: CASSAPGTQYF.

This clone was recorded a few times. The rearrangement joins TRBV2 to TRBJ2-1, with D perhaps given as TRBD1 or TRBD2 (5 bases each). Germline CDR1 SNHLY, CDR2 FYNNEI. The V end was cut by 6 bases, the J end by 1 base, with 10 bases between. The CDR3 has 14 amino acids. This CDR3 is CASRPGSSYNEQFF. DNA for the CDR3: TGTGCCAGCAGACCAGGGAGTTCCTACAATGAGCAGTTCTTC.

The gene calls are TRBV7-8 and TRBJ1-6; 8 nucleotides align to TRBD1. The CDR3 totals 14 residues. The V and J ends lost 5 bases and 8 bases, in that order; junction bases with no gene match: 5. The germline V gene encodes CDR1 SGHVS and CDR2 FQNEAQ. CDR3 protein: CASSAQTGDSPLHF. CDR3 in DNA: TGTGCCAGCAGCGCGCAGACAGGGGATTCACCCCTCCACTTT.

This clone came up once. The chain joins TRBV12-5 to TRBJ2-7; D unresolved. The germline V and J ends were trimmed by 6 bases and 5 bases, with 11 bases remaining between them. Germline CDR1 reads LGHNT; CDR2 reads FRNRAP. CDR3 length: 12 residues. CDR3 region: CASGLSVDEQYF. The DNA of the CDR3 is TGTGCTAGTGGCCTCTCGGTGGACGAGCAGTACTTC. Combining the CDR3 with reference TRBV12-5 and TRBJ2-7 gives the whole variable domain DARVTQTPRHKVTEMGQEVTMRCQPILGHNTVFWYRQTMMQGLELLAYFRNRAPLDDSGMPKDRFSAEMPDATLATLKIQPSEPRDSAVYFCASGLSVDEQYFGPGTRLTVT.

The DNA for the CDR3 is TGTGCTAGTGGTTTAGGGACAGGGTTCTACGAGCAGTACTTC. As protein: CASGLGTGFYEQYF. The chain recombines TRBV12-5 with TRBJ2-7; TRBD1 aligns across 9 bases. The trim removed 3 bases at V and 3 bases at J, leaving 3 bases unmatched. This CDR3 comprises 14 residues. The germline V gene has CDR1 LGHNT and CDR2 FRNRAP.

This clone appeared a single time. The chain links TRBV14 to TRBJ1-1, with a possible D match to TRBD1 (6 bases). The CDR3 covers 16 residues. CDR1 SGHDN and CDR2 FVKESK come from the germline V gene. V was trimmed by 0 bases and J by 10 bases, leaving 21 bases between them. This CDR3 reads CASSQDVPGRGQGAFF. As DNA, the CDR3 is TGTGCCAGCAGCCAAGACGTTCCGGGCAGGGGCCAAGGAGCTTTCTTT.

The chain recombines TRBV15 with TRBJ2-5, with D hard to call. There are 14 residues in the CDR3. V was clipped by 1 base and J by 5 bases, with 11 bases between them. Germline V lookup: CDR1 LNHNV, CDR2 YYDKDF (reference sequence). As DNA, the CDR3 is TGTGCCACCAGCAGAGGTAGCCAGGAGGAGACCCAGTACTTC. Its protein product is CATSRGSQEETQYF.

The chain carries TRBV5-1 and TRBJ2-1, with a tentative D call TRBD1 (6 bases). The CDR3 contains 14 residues. V lost 6 bases to trimming and J lost 4 bases, with 14 bases between them. Per the germline V gene, CDR1 is SGHRS and CDR2 is YFSETQ. The CDR3 reads CASTPRDTYNEQFF. For the CDR3, the DNA is TGCGCCAGCACCCCCCGGGACACTTACAATGAGCAGTTCTTC.

This chain joins TRBV18 and TRBJ2-1, with D maybe TRBD1 (5 bases). Germline loops: CDR1 KGHSH, CDR2 LQKENI. This CDR3 spans 15 amino acids. V was cut by 3 bases and J by 7 bases, with 16 bases left in between. The CDR3 DNA is TGTGCCAGCTCACCGGGCAGGACAAAGAGGAATGAGCAGTTCTTC. This encodes CASSPGRTKRNEQFF.

The chain uses TRBV4-2 and TRBJ2-7; TRBD1 matches 7 bases. The trim removed 5 bases at V and 4 bases at J, leaving 5 bases unmatched. This CDR3 is 13 amino acids long. Germline CDR1 reads LGHNA; CDR2 reads YNFKEQ. The CDR3: CASSLQGIYEQYF. In DNA form, the CDR3 reads TGTGCCAGCAGCTTACAGGGGATTTACGAGCAGTACTTC.

The V call is TRBV10-3, the J call TRBJ2-2; D is ambiguous. Germline lookup yields CDR1 ENHRY and CDR2 SYGVKD. Trimming removed 10 bases from V and 6 bases from J, with 9 bases in between. The length of the CDR3 is 11 residues. DNA of the CDR3: TGTGCCAGCTACGAGGCCGGGGAGCTGTTTTTT. This codes for CASYEAGELFF.

The sample holds a few counts of this clone. This chain joins TRBV7-9 and TRBJ2-7; 7 bases agree with TRBD1. Germline trimming cut 5 bases from V and 5 bases from J; bases unmatched to any gene: 9. Germline V gene sequence: CDR1 SEHNR, CDR2 FQNEAQ (reference sequence). This CDR3 has 14 amino acids. The CDR3 sequence: CASSTPGQRNEQYF. DNA of the CDR3: TGTGCCAGCAGCACGCCGGGACAGAGGAACGAGCAGTACTTC. The full variable domain, in which reference TRBV7-9 and TRBJ2-7 provide the parts outside the CDR3, is DTGVSQNPRHKITKRGQNVTFRCDPISEHNRLYWYRQTLGQGPEFLTYFQNEAQLEKSRLLSDRFSAERPKGSFSTLEIQRTEQGDSAMYLCASSTPGQRNEQYFGPGTRLTVT.

This clone occurred a few times. The J gene is TRBJ1-5, the V gene TRBV6-4; 7 positions match TRBD1. With 6 bases clipped from V and 3 bases from J, the junction kept 5 bases outside the gene matches. The V gene's germline CDR1 is MRHNA and CDR2 SNTAGT. This CDR3 has 14 amino acids. CDR3 loop: CASRHRGLNQPQHF. Here the CDR3 DNA reads TGTGCCAGCAGGCACAGGGGACTCAATCAGCCCCAGCATTTT.

V usage is TRBV27 and J usage is TRBJ2-7; tentative D call: TRBD1 (6 bases). CDR3 length: 14 residues. CDR1 and CDR2 from the germline V gene are MNHEY and SMNVEV (reference sequence). The V and J ends lost 6 bases and 1 base respectively, with 13 bases between them. The CDR3 loop is CASSRWGPSYEQYF. The CDR3 coding sequence is TGTGCCAGCAGCCGGTGGGGGCCTTCCTACGAGCAGTACTTC.

This clone has more than one count but fewer than ten. The CDR3 DNA follows: TGTGCCAGCAGCCAAAGGGCGGTTAACGAGCAGTACTTC. This codes for CASSQRAVNEQYF. The chain employs TRBV14 and TRBJ2-7, with no clear D. Per germline, CDR1 SGHDN and CDR2 FVKESK. Trimming stripped 2 bases from V and 5 bases from J, with 10 bases between. The length of the CDR3 is 13 residues.